This T cell receptor beta chain was retrieved from a study of blood T cell repertoires in COVID-19. Individuals drawn from 24 US areas were roughly 18 to 95 years old. Each recovered donor of Cohort 3 presented with two negative PCRs, clearance, or symptom resolution. This clone has only one observation. TCRdb's copy holds only in-frame clones and misses some; the assay was immunoSEQ multiplex PCR. Of 390,000 or so clones in the sample, around nine tenths were seen once. V lost 10 bases, J lost 3 bases, and 16 bases lay in between. The germline gives CDR1 LNHDA, CDR2 SQIVND (reference sequence). There are 13 residues in the CDR3.

The chain employs TRBV19 and TRBJ2-7, with a tentative D call TRBD1 (6 bases). The source is a woman aged 50 to 65 who had recovered from COVID-19. The source material was PBMCs or T cells enriched from blood (not recorded which). In DNA, the CDR3 is TGTGCCACCTCGGACAGTGCAGGCTACGAGCAGTACTTC. Amino acids: CATSDSAGYEQYF.